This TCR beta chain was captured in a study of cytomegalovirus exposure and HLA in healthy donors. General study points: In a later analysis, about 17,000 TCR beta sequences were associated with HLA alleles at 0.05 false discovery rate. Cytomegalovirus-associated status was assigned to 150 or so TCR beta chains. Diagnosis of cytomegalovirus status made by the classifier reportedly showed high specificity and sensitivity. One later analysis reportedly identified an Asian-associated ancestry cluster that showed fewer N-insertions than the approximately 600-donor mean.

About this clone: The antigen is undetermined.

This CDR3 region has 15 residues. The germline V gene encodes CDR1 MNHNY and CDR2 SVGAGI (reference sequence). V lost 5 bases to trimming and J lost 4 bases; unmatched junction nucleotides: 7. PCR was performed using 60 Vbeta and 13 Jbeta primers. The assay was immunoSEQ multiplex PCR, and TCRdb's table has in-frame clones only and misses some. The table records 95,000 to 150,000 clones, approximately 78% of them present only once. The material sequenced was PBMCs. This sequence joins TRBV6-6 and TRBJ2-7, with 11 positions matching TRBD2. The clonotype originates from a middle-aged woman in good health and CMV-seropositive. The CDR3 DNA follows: TGTGCCAGCAGTGATGTAGCGGGGGGGGGATACGAGCAGTACTTC. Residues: CASSDVAGGGYEQYF.